This TCR beta chain stems from a study of Ad26.COV2.S vaccination and SARS-CoV-2 variants. About the research overall: Intramuscular Ad26.COV2.S at 5x10^10 or 1x10^11 viral particles.

CDR1 and CDR2 from the germline V gene are KGHDR and SFDVKD. The CDR3 covers 17 residues. V lost 3 bases, J lost 10 bases, and 13 bases stayed unmatched. A note on this clone: Its antigen is as yet unknown.

Study-level findings and limits: Participants in the vaccine arm had higher spike-specific TCR breadth; placebo recipients had lower.

Treatment described: 15 to 20 received Ad26.COV2.S at low or high dose, single or two shots; about 5 received placebo; per-sample allocation not given. Sampling took place 63 days after the first vaccine or placebo injection. Donation came from an adult in Boston who was aged 18-55 years. Produced via immunoSEQ multiplex PCR; TCRdb's table is partial and in-frame only. Of some 480,000 clones listed, approximately 90% are singletons. The TCR sequence derives from a person aged 18 to 59 who received the Ad26.COV2.S COVID-19 vaccine or a placebo. The sequences come from peripheral blood, collected in a trial of Ad26.COV2.S vaccine versus placebo. The chain links TRBV24-1 to TRBJ2-1; 11 bases are shared with TRBD2. The CDR3 is CATSDHPGLAGGDEQFF. The CDR3 DNA reads as TGTGCCACCAGTGATCACCCCGGGCTAGCGGGAGGAGACGAGCAGTTCTTC.